Listed below are T cell receptor beta chains from one sample, sequenced in a study of metastatic and nonmetastatic thyroid tumors. TCRdb redid the clone calls on the PCR reads using MiXCR. Of roughly 3,800 clones listed, roughly a third were seen once; the top ten hold 25% to 30%. The material sequenced was adjacent normal tissue. Source of these receptors: a male donor with papillary thyroid cancer or a benign thyroid nodule (not recorded which). Some clones in this sample may be carry-over from other donors' samples. CDR3s include the opening cysteine and the closing phenylalanine or tryptophan. The D gene is left open where the match is weak. Not all rows give a size; the values are once, few, many and, for expanded clones, a class.

clone_size d_call j_call v_call cdr3_nt cdr3_aa
once - TRBJ2-5 TRBV7-2 TGTGCCAGCAGCCCACTAGTTGTGCAAGAGACCCAGTACTTC CASSPLVVQETQYF
- - TRBJ1-3 TRBV28 TGTGCCAGCAGTTTGTGGAGGGGCTCTGGAAACACCATATATTTT CASSLWRGSGNTIYF
medium-sized - TRBJ2-7 TRBV5-4 TGTGCCAGCAGCTCGACCCCTGGGGCAGGGAGTGGCGAGCAGTACTTC CASSSTPGAGSGEQYF
- - TRBJ2-2 TRBV2 TGTGCCAGCAGTGAGGGGCAATCGGACACCGGGGAGCTGTTTTTT CASSEGQSDTGELFF
- - TRBJ1-5 TRBV6-1 TGTGCCAGCAGCCTCGAAGGGTCGGGCAATCATCCCCAGCATTTT CASSLEGSGNHPQHF
large - TRBJ2-7 TRBV5-1 TGCGCCAGCAGCTTGGTTCAGGGAAACTACGAGCAGTACTTC CASSLVQGNYEQYF
- - TRBJ1-1 TRBV28 TGTGCCAGCACCCCCCGGGCAGGGGTAACTGAAGCTTTCTTT CASTPRAGVTEAFF
- TRBD2 TRBJ2-7 TRBV19 TGTGCCAGTACCGGTAGGGGGCTAGCGGGAGCCTACGAGCAGTACTTC CASTGRGLAGAYEQYF
- - TRBJ2-3 TRBV28 TGTGCCAGCAGTTTATTTGACAGTTGGACAGATACGCAGTATTTT CASSLFDSWTDTQYF
- - TRBJ2-5 TRBV18 TGTGCCAGTTCACCACCGCAGCGAGGGAGCCAAGAGACCCAGTACTTC CASSPPQRGSQETQYF
few - TRBJ2-6 TRBV6-7 TGTGCTAGAAGGGGGGCAGGCCACTCTGGGGCCAACGTCCTGACTTTC CARRGAGHSGANVLTF
- - TRBJ2-5 TRBV6-5 TGTGCCAGCTGTTACTACGGGACTGGCGCACAAGAGACCCAGTACTTC CASCYYGTGAQETQYF
few - TRBJ2-1 TRBV6-2/TRBV6-3 TGTGCCAGCAGTTACGGTCGGGCGTCCTCCTACAATGAGCAGTTCTTC CASSYGRASSYNEQFF